The entry that follows covers one TCR beta chain sequence. Sequenced by immunoSEQ multiplex PCR; TCRdb stores in-frame clones only, minus some. The sample yields 100,000 or so clones, approximately 90% seen once. The data were obtained in a study of T cell responses to AZD1222 COVID-19 vaccine. V dropped 4 bases and J dropped 7 bases, with 7 bases sitting between them. From germline, CDR1 is KGHSH and CDR2 LQKENI. The length of the CDR3 is 11 residues. The chain links TRBV18 to TRBJ1-1; the D is unclear. The source material was peripheral blood, sampled on day 0 of AZD1222 vaccination. The TCR was taken from an adult in good health. Written as DNA, the CDR3 is TGTGCCAGCTCACAAAGGAGTGAAGCTTTCTTT. This gives the protein CASSQRSEAFF.